This entry concerns a single T cell receptor beta chain. Its antigen is not identified. This record comes from a study of shared clonotypes between healthy human individuals. Naive CD8 cells were CD45RO-negative, positively selected for CCR7, excluding terminally differentiated effector memory CD45RA+ cells. Only Caucasian adults living in Nashville, Tennessee made up the donor group. Some clones are missing from TCRdb's copy, which holds only in-frame ones; the method was immunoSEQ multiplex PCR. The table has around 2,000,000 clones, about 92% seen once. General study points: With a few donors compared, around 5% of naive CD4 clonotypes were shared. Naive subsets typically showed greater estimated richness than memory subsets. Rarefaction showed that sequencing of sorted subsets was incomplete (despite large depth).

CDR1 MDHEN and CDR2 SYDVKM come from the germline V gene. The V gene lost 5 bases and the J gene lost 3 bases, with 17 bases spanning the gap. The CDR3 is 16 residues long. Sequencing was performed on naive CD8+ T cells from PBMCs. The receptor's source is a man younger than 35 in good health. Some clones in this sample may be carry-over from other donors' samples. The chain carries TRBV28 and TRBJ1-3; D gene uncertain. The chain's CDR3 is CASSLTFRVYGNTIYF. Written as DNA, the CDR3 is TGTGCCAGCAGTCTGACTTTTAGAGTCTATGGAAACACCATATATTTT.